Listed here is a single T cell receptor (beta chain). A J-beta primer mix and a sample-barcoded 5' primer were used in a second PCR of about 7 to 12 cycles. Each CDR3 protein is one row after TCRdb ran MiXCR on the 5' RACE reads. The table has over 500,000 distinct CDR3 sequences, around 27% seen once. The data derive from a study of blood T cells in healthy people across ages. Germline V gene lookup returns CDR1 SGHRS and CDR2 YFSETQ. The V and J ends lost 0 bases and 5 bases, in that order; junction bases with no gene match: 13. This CDR3 region has 17 residues. These same data were also listed under a study on T cells of mothers and their children. That source adds: In this cohort, donors were a few healthy Caucasian mothers plus their six children.

This chain connects TRBV5-1 to TRBJ1-2; the match to TRBD1 covers 7 bases. The clonotype was recovered from a boy aged 2 to 10 in good health. Sample: blood. DNA for the CDR3: TGCGCCAGCAGCTTGGGGGGACCGACAGGGCCAGGATATGGCTACACCTTC. Translating it yields CASSLGGPTGPGYGYTF.